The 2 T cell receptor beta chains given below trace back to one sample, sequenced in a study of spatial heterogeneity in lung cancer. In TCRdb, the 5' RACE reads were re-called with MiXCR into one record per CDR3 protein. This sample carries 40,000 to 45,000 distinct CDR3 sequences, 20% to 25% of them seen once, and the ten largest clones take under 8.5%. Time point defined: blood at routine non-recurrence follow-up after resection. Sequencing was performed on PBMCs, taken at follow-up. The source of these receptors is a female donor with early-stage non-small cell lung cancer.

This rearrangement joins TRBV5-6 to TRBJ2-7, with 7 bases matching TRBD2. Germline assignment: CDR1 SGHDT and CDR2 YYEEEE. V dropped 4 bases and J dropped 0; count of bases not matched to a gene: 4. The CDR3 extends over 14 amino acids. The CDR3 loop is CASSAGGGSYEQYV. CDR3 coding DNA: TGTGCCAGCAGCGCCGGCGGGGGCTCCTACGAGCAGTACGTC.

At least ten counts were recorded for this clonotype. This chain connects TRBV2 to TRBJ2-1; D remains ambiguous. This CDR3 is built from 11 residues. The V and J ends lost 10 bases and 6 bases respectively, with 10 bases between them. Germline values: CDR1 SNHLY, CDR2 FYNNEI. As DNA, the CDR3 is TGTGCCAACGGAGAGCTCAATGAGCAGTTCTTC. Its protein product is CANGELNEQFF.